The TCR beta chain described here comes from a study of OX40 agonist ivuxolimab in advanced cancers. Study observations and caveats: Partial responders at 0.1-3.0 mg/kg had among the lowest clonal expansion.

V dropped 0 bases and J dropped 3 bases, with 6 bases sitting between them. The CDR3 covers 13 residues. CDR1 is MNHEY and CDR2 is SMNVEV in the germline V gene (reference sequence). TCRdb's table, derived via immunoSEQ multiplex PCR, lists solely in-frame clones and lacks some. The table includes tens of thousands of clones, 85% to 90% detected once. On this clone itself: Its specificity is not known.

This TCR came from an adult with an advanced solid tumor such as melanoma, head and neck, liver or kidney cancer. Sequences were derived from CD4+ or CD8+ T cells sorted from blood, sampled in a trial of the OX40 agonist ivuxolimab. This rearrangement joins TRBV27 to TRBJ2-7; D is unresolved. The CDR3 spells CASSLSPNYEQYF. The CDR3 region has the DNA TGTGCCAGCAGTTTATCGCCCAACTACGAGCAGTACTTC.